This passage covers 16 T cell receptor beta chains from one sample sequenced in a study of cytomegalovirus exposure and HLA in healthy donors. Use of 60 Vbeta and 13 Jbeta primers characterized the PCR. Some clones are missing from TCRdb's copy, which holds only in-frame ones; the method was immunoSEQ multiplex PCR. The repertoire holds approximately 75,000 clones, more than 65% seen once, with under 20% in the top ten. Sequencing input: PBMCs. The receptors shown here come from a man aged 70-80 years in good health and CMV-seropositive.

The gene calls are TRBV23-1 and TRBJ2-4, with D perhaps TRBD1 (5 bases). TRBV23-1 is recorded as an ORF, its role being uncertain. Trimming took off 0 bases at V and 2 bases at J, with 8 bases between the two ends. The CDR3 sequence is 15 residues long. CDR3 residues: CASSQSPGTKNIQYF. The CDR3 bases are TGCGCCAGCAGTCAATCCCCAGGGACCAAAAACATTCAGTACTTC.

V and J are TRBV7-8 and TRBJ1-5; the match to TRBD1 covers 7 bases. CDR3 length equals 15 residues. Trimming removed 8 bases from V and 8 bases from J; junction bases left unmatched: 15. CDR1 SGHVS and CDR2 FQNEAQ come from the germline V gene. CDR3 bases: TGTGCCAGCCGTCAGGGGGGCGGCGGGGGGGAGCCCCAGCATTTT. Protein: CASRQGGGGGEPQHF.

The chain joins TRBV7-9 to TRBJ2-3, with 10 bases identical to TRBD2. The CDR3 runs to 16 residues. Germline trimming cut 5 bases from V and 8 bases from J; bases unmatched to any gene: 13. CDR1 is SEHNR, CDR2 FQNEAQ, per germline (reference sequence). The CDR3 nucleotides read TGTGCCAGCAGCCCCATCGAAGCGGGGGGGATTGGTACGCAGTATTTT. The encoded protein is CASSPIEAGGIGTQYF.

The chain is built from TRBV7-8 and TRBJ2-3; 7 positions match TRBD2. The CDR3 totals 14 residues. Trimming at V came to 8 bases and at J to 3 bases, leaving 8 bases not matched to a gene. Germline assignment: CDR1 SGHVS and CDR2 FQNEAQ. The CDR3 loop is CASGREPPTDTQYF. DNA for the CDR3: TGTGCCAGCGGGAGGGAACCCCCTACAGATACGCAGTATTTT. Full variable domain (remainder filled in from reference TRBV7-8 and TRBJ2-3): GAGVSQSPRYKVAKRGQDVALRCDPISGHVSLFWYQQALGQGPEFLTYFQNEAQLDKSGLPSDRFFAERPEGSVSTLKIQRTQQEDSAVYLCASGREPPTDTQYFGPGTRLTVL.

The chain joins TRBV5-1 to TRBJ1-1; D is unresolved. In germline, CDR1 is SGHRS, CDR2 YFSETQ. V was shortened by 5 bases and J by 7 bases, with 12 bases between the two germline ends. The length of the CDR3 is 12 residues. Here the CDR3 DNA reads TGCGCCAGCAGGGGGAGTGGGCATGAAGCTTTCTTT. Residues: CASRGSGHEAFF.

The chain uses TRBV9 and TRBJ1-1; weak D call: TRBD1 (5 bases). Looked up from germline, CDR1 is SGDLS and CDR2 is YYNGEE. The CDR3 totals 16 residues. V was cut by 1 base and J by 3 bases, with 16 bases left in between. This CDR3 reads CASSVSNVAGYTEAFF. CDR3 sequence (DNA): TGTGCCAGCAGCGTAAGTAACGTGGCAGGGTACACTGAAGCTTTCTTT.

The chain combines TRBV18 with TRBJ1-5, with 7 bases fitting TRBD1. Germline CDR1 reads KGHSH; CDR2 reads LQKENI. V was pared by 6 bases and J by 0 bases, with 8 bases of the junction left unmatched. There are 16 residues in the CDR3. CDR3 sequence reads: CASSRQGTDSNQPQHF. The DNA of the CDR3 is TGTGCCAGCTCCAGACAGGGAACCGATAGCAATCAGCCCCAGCATTTT. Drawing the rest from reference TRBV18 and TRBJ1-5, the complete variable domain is NAGVMQNPRHLVRRRGQEARLRCSPMKGHSHVYWYRQLPEEGLKFMVYLQKENIIDESGMPKERFSAEFPKEGPSILRIQQVVRGDSAAYFCASSRQGTDSNQPQHFGDGTRLSIL.

The CDR3 nucleotides are TGCGCCAGCAGTGAGTGGCCAGGGGTACGGACTGAAGCTTTCTTT. It codes for CASSEWPGVRTEAFF. The chain carries TRBV10-1 and TRBJ1-1; possible D gene TRBD1, 6 bases. Between the trimmed V and J ends, which lost 1 base and 5 bases, there was a span of 14 bases. The germline V gene encodes CDR1 WNHNN and CDR2 SYGVQD (reference sequence). The CDR3 has 15 amino acids.

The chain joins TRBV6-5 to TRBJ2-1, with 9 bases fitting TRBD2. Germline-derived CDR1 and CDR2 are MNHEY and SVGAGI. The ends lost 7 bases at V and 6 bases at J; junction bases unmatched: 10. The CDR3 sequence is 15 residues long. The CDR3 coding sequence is TGTGCCAGCACCCCCCGAGCTAGCGGGACCAATGAGCAGTTCTTC. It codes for CASTPRASGTNEQFF.

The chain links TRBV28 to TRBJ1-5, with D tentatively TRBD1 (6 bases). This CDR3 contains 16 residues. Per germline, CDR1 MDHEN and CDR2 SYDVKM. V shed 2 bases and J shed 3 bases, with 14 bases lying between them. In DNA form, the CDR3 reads TGTGCCAGCAGTTTAGACCAACAGGGCTACAATCAGCCCCAGCATTTT. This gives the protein CASSLDQQGYNQPQHF.

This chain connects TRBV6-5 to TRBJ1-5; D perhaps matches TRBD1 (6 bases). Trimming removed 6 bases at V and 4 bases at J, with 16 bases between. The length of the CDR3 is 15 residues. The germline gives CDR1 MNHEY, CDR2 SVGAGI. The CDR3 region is CASSKTGLGNQPQHF. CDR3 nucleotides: TGTGCCAGCAGCAAGACAGGACTAGGGAATCAGCCCCAGCATTTT.

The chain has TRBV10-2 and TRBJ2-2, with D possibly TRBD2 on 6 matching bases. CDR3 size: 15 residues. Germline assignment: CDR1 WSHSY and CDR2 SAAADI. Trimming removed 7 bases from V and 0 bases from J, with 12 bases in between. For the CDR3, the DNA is TGCGCCAGCAACACCGGGACTTCGAACACCGGGGAGCTGTTTTTT. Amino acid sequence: CASNTGTSNTGELFF.

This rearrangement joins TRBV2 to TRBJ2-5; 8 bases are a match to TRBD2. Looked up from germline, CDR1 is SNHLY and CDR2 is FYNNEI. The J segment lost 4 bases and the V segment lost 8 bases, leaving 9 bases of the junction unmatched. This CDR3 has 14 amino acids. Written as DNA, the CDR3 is TGTGCCAGCCTCCTACTAGCGGCCCCAGAGACCCAGTACTTC. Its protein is CASLLLAAPETQYF.

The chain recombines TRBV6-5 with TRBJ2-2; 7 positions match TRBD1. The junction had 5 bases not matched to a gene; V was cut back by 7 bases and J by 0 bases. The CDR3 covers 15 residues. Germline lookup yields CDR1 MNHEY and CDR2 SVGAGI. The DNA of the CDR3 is TGTGCCAGCAACCCGAGGGGGCCGAACACCGGGGAGCTGTTTTTT. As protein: CASNPRGPNTGELFF.

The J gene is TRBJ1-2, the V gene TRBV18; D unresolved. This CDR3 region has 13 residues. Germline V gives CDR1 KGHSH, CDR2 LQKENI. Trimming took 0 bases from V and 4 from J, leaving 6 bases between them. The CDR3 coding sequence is TGTGCCAGCTCACCACCGGCGGGCTATGGCTACACCTTC. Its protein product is CASSPPAGYGYTF.

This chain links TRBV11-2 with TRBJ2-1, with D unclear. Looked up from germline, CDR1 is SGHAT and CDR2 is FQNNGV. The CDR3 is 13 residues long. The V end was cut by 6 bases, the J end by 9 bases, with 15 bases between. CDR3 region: CASRLLRKPEQFF. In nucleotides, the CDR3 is TGTGCCAGCAGACTCCTTAGAAAACCTGAGCAGTTCTTC.